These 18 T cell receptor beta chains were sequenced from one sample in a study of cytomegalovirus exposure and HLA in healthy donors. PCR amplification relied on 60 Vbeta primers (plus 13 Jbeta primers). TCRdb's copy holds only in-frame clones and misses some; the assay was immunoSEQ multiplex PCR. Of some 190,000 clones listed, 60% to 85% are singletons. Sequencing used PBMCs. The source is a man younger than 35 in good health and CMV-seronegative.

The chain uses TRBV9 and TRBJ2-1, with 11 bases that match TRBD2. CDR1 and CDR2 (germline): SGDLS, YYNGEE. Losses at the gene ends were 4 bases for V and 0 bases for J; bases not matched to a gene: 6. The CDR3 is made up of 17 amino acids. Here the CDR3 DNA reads TGTGCCAGCAGCTCTAGCGGGAGGTACAGCTCCTACAATGAGCAGTTCTTC. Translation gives CASSSSGRYSSYNEQFF.

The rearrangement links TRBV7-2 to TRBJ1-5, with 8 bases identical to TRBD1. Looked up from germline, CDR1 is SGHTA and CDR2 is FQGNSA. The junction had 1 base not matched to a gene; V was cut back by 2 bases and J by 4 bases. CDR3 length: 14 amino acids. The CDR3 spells CASSLWDRNQPQHF. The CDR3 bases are TGTGCCAGCAGCTTATGGGACAGGAATCAGCCCCAGCATTTT.

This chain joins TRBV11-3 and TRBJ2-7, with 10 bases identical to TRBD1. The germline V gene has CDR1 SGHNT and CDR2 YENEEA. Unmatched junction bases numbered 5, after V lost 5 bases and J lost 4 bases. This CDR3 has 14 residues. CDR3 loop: CASSQGDRGYEQYF. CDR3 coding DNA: TGTGCCAGCAGCCAGGGGGACAGGGGATACGAGCAGTACTTC.

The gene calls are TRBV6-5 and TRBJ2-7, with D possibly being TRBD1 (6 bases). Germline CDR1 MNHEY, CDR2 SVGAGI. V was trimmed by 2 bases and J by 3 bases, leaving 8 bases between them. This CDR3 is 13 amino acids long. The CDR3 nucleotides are TGTGCCAGCAGTTACGCCAGGGGCTACGAGCAGTACTTC. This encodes CASSYARGYEQYF.

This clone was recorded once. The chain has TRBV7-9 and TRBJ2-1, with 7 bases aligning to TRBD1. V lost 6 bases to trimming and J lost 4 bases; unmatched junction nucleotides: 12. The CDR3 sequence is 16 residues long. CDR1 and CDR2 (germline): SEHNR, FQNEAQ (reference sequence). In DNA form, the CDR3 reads TGTGCCAGCAGGTCCGACAGGGCCACACCATACAATGAGCAGTTCTTC. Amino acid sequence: CASRSDRATPYNEQFF.

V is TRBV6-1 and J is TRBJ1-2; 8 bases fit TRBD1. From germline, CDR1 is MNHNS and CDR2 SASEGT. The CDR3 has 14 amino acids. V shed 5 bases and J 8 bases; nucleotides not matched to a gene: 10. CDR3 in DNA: TGTGCCAGCAGTCGGGACAGGCAGCCGGGGGGCTACACCTTC. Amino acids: CASSRDRQPGGYTF.

CDR3 protein: CASSPQRGSYEQYF. The CDR3 DNA reads as TGTGCCAGCAGTCCCCAGCGGGGCTCCTACGAGCAGTACTTC. V is TRBV2 and J is TRBJ2-7, with 7 bases fitting TRBD2. This CDR3 contains 14 residues. Trimming removed 5 bases from V and 0 bases from J; junction bases left unmatched: 4. CDR1 is SNHLY and CDR2 is FYNNEI in the germline V gene.

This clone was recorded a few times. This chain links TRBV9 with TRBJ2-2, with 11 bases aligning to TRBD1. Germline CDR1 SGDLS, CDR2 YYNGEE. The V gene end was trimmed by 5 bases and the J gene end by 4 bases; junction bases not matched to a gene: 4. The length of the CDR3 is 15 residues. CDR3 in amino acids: CASRGQGDITGELFF. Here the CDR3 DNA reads TGTGCCAGCAGGGGACAGGGGGATATCACCGGGGAGCTGTTTTTT. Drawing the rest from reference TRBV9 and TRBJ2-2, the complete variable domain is DSGVTQTPKHLITATGQRVTLRCSPRSGDLSVYWYQQSLDQGLQFLIQYYNGEERAKGNILERFSAQQFPDLHSELNLSSLELGDSALYFCASRGQGDITGELFFGEGSRLTVL.

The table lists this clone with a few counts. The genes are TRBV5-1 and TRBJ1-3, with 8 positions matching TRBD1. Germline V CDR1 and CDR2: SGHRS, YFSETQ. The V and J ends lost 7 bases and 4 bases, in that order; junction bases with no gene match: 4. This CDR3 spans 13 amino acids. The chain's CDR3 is CASRTGSGNTIYF. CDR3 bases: TGCGCCAGCCGGACAGGGTCGGGAAACACCATATATTTT.

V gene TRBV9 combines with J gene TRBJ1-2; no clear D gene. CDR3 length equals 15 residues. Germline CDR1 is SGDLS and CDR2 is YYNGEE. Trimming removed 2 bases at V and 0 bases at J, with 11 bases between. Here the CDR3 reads CASSVGGQANYGYTF. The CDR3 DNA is TGTGCCAGCAGCGTCGGCGGGCAAGCTAACTATGGCTACACCTTC.

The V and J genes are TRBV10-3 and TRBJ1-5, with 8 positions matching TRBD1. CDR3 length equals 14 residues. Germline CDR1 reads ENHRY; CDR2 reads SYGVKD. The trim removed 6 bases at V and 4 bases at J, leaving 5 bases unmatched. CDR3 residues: CAISHDRGNQPQHF. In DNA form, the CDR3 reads TGTGCCATCAGCCACGACAGGGGTAATCAGCCCCAGCATTTT.

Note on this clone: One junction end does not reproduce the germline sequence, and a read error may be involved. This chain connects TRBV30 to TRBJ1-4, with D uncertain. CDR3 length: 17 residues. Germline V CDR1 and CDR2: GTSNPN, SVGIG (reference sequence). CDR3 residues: CAWSSPGVGATNEELFF. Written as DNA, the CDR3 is TGTGCCTGGAGCTCCCCGGGAGTGGGTGCAACTAATGAAGAACTGTTTTTT.

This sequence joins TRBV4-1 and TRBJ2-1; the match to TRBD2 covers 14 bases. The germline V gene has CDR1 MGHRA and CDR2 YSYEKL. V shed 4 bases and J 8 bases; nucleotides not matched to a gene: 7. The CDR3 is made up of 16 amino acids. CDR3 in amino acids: CASSLLTSGGAYEQFF. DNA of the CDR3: TGCGCCAGCAGCCTCCTGACTAGCGGGGGGGCTTATGAGCAGTTCTTC.

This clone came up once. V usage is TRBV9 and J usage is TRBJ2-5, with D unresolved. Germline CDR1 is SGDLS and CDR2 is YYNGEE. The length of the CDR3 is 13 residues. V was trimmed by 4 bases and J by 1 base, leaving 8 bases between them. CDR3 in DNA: TGTGCCAGCAGCCCATCAGGCCAAGAGACCCAGTACTTC. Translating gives CASSPSGQETQYF. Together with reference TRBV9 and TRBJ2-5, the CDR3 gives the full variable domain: DSGVTQTPKHLITATGQRVTLRCSPRSGDLSVYWYQQSLDQGLQFLIQYYNGEERAKGNILERFSAQQFPDLHSELNLSSLELGDSALYFCASSPSGQETQYFGPGTRLLVL.

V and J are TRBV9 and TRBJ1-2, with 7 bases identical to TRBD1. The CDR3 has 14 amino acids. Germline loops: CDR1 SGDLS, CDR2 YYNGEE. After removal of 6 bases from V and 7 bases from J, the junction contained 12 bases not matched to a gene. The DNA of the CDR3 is TGTGCCAGCACCGAGAGTCAGGGGGGCTGTGGCTACACCTTC. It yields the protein CASTESQGGCGYTF.

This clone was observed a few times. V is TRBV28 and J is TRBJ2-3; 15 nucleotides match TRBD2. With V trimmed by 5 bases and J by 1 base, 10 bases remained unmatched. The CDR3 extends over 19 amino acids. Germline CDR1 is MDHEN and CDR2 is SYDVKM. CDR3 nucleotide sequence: TGTGCCAGCAGTGGTACCGGGACTAGCGGGGGGCCGCGCACAGATACGCAGTATTTT. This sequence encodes CASSGTGTSGGPRTDTQYF. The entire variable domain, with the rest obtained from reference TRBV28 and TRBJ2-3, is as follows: DVKVTQSSRYLVKRTGEKVFLECVQDMDHENMFWYRQDPGLGLRLIYFSYDVKMKEKGDIPEGYSVSREKKERFSLILESASTNQTSMYLCASSGTGTSGGPRTDTQYFGPGTRLTVL.

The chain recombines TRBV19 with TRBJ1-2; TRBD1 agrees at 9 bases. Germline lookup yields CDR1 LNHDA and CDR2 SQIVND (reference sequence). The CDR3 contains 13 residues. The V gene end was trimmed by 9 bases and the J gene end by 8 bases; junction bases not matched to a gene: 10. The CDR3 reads CASEGQGRTGYTF. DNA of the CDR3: TGTGCCAGCGAGGGACAGGGTAGGACGGGCTACACCTTC.

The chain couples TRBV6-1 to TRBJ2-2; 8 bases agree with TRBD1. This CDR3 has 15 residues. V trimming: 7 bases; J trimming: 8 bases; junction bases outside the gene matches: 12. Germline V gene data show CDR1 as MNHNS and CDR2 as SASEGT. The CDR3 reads CASIEAGGASGELFF. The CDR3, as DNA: TGTGCCAGCATAGAAGCAGGGGGCGCGTCTGGGGAGCTGTTTTTT.